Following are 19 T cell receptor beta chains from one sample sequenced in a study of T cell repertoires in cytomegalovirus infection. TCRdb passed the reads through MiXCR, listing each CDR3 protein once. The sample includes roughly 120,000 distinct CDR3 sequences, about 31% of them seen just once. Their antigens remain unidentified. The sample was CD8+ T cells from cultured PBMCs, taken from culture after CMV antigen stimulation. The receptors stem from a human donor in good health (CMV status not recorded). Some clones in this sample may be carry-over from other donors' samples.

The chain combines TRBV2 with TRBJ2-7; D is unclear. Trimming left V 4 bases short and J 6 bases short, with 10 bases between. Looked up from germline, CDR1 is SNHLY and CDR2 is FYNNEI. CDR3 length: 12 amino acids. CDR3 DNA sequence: TGTGCCAGCAGTGCGTATGCGGCCGAGCAGTACTTC. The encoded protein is CASSAYAAEQYF.

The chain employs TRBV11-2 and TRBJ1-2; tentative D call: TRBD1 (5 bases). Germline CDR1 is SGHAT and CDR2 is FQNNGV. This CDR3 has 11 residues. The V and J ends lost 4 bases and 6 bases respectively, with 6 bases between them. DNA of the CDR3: TGTGCCAGCAGCTCAGGGCATGGCTACACCTTC. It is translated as CASSSGHGYTF.

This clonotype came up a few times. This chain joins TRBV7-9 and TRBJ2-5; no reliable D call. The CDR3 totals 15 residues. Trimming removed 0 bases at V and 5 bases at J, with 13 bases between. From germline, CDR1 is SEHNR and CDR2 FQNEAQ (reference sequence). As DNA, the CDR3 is TGTGCCAGCAGCTTAGCGCGCACCGGGCCGGAGACCCAGTACTTC. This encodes CASSLARTGPETQYF.

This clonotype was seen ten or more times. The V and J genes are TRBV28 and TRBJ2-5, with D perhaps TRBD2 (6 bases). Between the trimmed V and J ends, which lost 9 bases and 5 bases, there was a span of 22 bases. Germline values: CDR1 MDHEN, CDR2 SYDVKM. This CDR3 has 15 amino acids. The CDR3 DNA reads TGTGCCAGTCAACGGGACTCACTTTTTTGGGAGACCCAGTACTTC. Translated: CASQRDSLFWETQYF.

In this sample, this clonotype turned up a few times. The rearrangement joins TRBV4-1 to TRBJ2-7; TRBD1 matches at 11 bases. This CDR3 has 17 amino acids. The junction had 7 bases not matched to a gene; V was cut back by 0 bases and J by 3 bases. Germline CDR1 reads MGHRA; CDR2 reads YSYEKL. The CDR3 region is CASSQENTGTGGYEQYF. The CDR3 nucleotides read TGCGCCAGCAGCCAAGAGAACACCGGGACAGGGGGCTACGAGCAGTACTTC.

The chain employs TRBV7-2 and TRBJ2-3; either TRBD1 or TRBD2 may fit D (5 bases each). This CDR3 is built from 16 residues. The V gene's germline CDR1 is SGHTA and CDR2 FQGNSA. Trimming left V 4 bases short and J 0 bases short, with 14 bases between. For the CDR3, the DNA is TGTGCCAGCAGCTCGGGGACCAGCCCTAGCACAGATACGCAGTATTTT. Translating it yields CASSSGTSPSTDTQYF.

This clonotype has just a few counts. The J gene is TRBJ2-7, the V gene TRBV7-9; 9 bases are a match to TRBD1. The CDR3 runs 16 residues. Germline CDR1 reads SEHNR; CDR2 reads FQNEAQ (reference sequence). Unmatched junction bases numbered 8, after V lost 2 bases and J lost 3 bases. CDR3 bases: TGTGCCAGCAGCTTACCGTCGACAGGGGGTCTCTACGAGCAGTACTTC. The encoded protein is CASSLPSTGGLYEQYF.

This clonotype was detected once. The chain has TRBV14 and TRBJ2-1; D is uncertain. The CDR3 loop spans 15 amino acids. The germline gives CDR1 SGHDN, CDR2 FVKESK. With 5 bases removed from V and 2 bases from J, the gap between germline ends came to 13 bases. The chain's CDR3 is CASSAGSAAYNEQFF. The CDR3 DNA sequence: TGTGCCAGCAGCGCAGGATCGGCAGCCTACAATGAGCAGTTCTTC.

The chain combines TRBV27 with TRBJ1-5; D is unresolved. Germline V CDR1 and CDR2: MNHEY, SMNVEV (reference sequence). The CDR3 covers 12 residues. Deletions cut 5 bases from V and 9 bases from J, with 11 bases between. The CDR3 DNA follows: TGTGCCAGCAGTAAGGCGACGGGGCCCCAGCATTTT. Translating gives CASSKATGPQHF.

CDR3 protein: CASSPRDSPLEEQYF. The DNA for the CDR3 is TGTGCCAGCTCACCACGGGACAGCCCTTTAGAGGAGCAGTACTTC. The J gene is TRBJ2-7, the V gene TRBV18; 7 bases map to TRBD1. The CDR3 runs 15 residues. V was clipped by 1 base and J by 7 bases; unmatched bases: 10. Germline CDR1 KGHSH, CDR2 LQKENI. Complete variable domain (other parts from reference TRBV18 and TRBJ2-7): NAGVMQNPRHLVRRRGQEARLRCSPMKGHSHVYWYRQLPEEGLKFMVYLQKENIIDESGMPKERFSAEFPKEGPSILRIQQVVRGDSAAYFCASSPRDSPLEEQYFGPGTRLTVT.

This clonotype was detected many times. The CDR3 reads CASSHGQGTTGELFF. CDR3 DNA: TGTGCCAGCAGCCATGGACAGGGCACCACCGGGGAGCTGTTTTTT. V gene TRBV3-1 combines with J gene TRBJ2-2; 8 nucleotides match TRBD1. V gave up 3 bases and J gave up 4 bases; unmatched junction bases: 4. Per germline, CDR1 LGHDT and CDR2 YNNKEL (reference sequence). The CDR3 extends over 15 amino acids.

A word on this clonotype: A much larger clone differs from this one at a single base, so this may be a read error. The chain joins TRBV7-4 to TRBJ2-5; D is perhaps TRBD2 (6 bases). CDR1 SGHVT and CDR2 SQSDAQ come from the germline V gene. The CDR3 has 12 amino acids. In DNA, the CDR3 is TGTGCCAGCAGCATTAGCCGGGAGATCCAGTACTTC. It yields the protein CASSISREIQYF.

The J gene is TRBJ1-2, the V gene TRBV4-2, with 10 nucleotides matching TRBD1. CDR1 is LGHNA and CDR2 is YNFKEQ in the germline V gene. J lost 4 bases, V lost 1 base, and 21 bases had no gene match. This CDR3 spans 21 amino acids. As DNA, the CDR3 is TGTGCCAGCAGCCAAGGAACGGGGGCCCTGGGACAGGGGATATCTTCCTATGGCTACACCTTC. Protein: CASSQGTGALGQGISSYGYTF.

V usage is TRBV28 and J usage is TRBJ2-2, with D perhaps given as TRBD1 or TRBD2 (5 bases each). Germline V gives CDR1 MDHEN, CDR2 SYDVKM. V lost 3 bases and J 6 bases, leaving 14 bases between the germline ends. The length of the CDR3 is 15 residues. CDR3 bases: TGTGCCAGCAGTTTGAGGGACCGCGAGTCCGGGGAGCTGTTTTTT. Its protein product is CASSLRDRESGELFF.

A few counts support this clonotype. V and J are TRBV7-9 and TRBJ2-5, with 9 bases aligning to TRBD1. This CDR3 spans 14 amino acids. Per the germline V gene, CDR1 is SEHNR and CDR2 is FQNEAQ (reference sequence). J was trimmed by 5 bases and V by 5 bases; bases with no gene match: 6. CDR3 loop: CASSPRQGEETQYF. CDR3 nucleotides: TGTGCCAGCAGCCCCCGACAGGGGGAGGAGACCCAGTACTTC.

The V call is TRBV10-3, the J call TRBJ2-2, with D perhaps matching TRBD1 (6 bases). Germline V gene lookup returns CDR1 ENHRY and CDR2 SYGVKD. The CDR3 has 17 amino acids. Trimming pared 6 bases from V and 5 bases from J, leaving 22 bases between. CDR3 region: CAISQPPQGTATGELFF. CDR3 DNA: TGTGCCATCAGCCAACCCCCTCAGGGGACGGCAACCGGGGAGCTGTTTTTT.

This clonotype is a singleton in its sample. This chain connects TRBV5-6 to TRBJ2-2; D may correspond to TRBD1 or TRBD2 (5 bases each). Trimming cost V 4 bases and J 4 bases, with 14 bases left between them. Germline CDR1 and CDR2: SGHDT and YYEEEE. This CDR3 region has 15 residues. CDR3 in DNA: TGTGCCAGCAGCCCGGGACCGCTGCCCACCGGGGAGCTGTTTTTT. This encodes CASSPGPLPTGELFF.

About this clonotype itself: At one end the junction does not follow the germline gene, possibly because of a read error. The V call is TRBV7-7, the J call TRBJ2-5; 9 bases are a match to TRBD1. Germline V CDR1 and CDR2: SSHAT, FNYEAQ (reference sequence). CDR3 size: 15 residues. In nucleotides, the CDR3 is TGTGCTAGCAGCTCTGGGACAGGGCCTCTCCAGACCCAGTACTTC. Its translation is CASSSGTGPLQTQYF. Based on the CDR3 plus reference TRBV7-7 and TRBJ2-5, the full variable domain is GAGVSQSPRYKVTKRGQDVTLRCDPISSHATLYWYQQALGQGPEFLTYFNYEAQPDKSGLPSDRFSAERPEGSISTLTIQRTEQRDSAMYRCASSSGTGPLQTQYFGPGTRLLVL.

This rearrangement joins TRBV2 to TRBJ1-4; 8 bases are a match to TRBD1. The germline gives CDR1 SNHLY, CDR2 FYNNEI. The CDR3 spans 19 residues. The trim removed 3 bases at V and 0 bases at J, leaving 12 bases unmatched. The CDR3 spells CASSDPQGAEGTTNEKLFF. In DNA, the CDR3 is TGTGCCAGCAGTGACCCTCAGGGGGCAGAAGGGACAACTAATGAAAAACTGTTTTTT.